The rows below give T cell receptor beta chains drawn from one sample of a study of T cells expressing NK-cell markers. TCRdb re-called the 5' RACE reads and gives one entry per CDR3 protein, without DNA. This sample carries some 150,000 distinct CDR3 sequences, with around 10% going to the ten biggest clones. Sequencing input: blood T cells: a sorted CD56 or NKG2C T cell subset, CD4+ or CD8+ T cells, or bulk PBMC T cells (not recorded which). These receptors all stem from a man aged 18 to 29 in good health. Each CDR3 is given with its conserved first and last residue.

TRBJ2-3 TRBV29-1 CSVEGGPRSSTDTQYF
TRBJ2-2 TRBV9 CASSVEGTGWPGELFF
TRBJ2-7 TRBV12-3/TRBV12-4 CASSTRQYYEQYF
TRBJ1-5 TRBV12-3/TRBV12-4 CASMLGGFNQPQHF
TRBJ1-1 TRBV7-6 CASSLGDRGPTEAFF
TRBJ2-2 TRBV20-1 CSARVDARANTGELFF
TRBJ2-6 TRBV4-2 CASSQDWGQGTNVLTF
TRBJ2-3 TRBV7-9 CASSRVTGGRDTQYF
TRBJ2-1 TRBV7-8 CASTVGVRLRNEQFF
TRBJ2-5 TRBV6-2/TRBV6-3 CASSYGQGPSKTQYF
TRBJ2-5 TRBV15 CATSMTEQETQYF
TRBJ1-1 TRBV7-9 CASSITGEASFF
TRBJ2-7 TRBV30 CAWSTGTGGAEQYF
TRBJ2-7 TRBV4-1 CASSQVRQGVVEQYF
TRBJ2-3 TRBV14 CASSRFTNGTTDTQYF
TRBJ1-5 TRBV4-1 CASSQEGTGLNQPQHF
TRBJ2-3 TRBV29-1 CSVGGLTELSDTQYF
TRBJ2-1 TRBV27 CASSSPGLVRDNEQFF
TRBJ2-2 TRBV7-8 CASSLAGLAGNTGELFF
TRBJ2-2 TRBV20-1 CSAMTSGRVHTGELFF
TRBJ2-7 TRBV15 CATSNSGTSYEQYF
TRBJ2-1 TRBV7-9 CASSTERIAGGHSEQFF
TRBJ1-1 TRBV7-8 CASSSDRVNTEAFF
TRBJ1-2 TRBV3-1 CASSPPLGGYTF
TRBJ2-7 TRBV29-1 CSVGGGSTYEQYF
TRBJ2-5 TRBV5-1 CAIPRRDTEETQYF
TRBJ1-2 TRBV9 CASSVAWRGDLGYTF
TRBJ2-1 TRBV9 CASSLQGGEQFF
TRBJ2-5 TRBV24-1 CATSDGVGGRETQYF